This T cell receptor beta chain was found in a study of blood T cells in healthy people across ages. Germline-derived CDR1 and CDR2 are SGHRS and YFSETQ. V was shortened by 10 bases and J by 1 base, with 20 bases between the two germline ends. This CDR3 has 15 residues. Sample-barcoded 5' priming and a J-beta primer mix drove a second PCR of about 7 to 12 cycles. TCRdb processed the 5' RACE reads anew with MiXCR; each CDR3 protein has one entry. The sample shows some 1.5 million distinct CDR3 sequences, around 40% of them seen only once. This chain connects TRBV5-1 to TRBJ1-1; D is ambiguous. Sequencing used blood. The source is a woman aged 18-29 years in good health. CDR3 region: CAGNSEPGGNTEAFF. CDR3 sequence (DNA): TGCGCCGGCAACTCTGAACCGGGAGGGAACACTGAAGCTTTCTTT. Full variable domain (rest looked up from reference TRBV5-1 and TRBJ1-1): KAGVTQTPRYLIKTRGQQVTLSCSPISGHRSVSWYQQTPGQGLQFLFEYFSETQRNKGNFPGRFSGRQFSNSRSEMNVSTLELGDSALYLCAGNSEPGGNTEAFFGQGTRLTVV.